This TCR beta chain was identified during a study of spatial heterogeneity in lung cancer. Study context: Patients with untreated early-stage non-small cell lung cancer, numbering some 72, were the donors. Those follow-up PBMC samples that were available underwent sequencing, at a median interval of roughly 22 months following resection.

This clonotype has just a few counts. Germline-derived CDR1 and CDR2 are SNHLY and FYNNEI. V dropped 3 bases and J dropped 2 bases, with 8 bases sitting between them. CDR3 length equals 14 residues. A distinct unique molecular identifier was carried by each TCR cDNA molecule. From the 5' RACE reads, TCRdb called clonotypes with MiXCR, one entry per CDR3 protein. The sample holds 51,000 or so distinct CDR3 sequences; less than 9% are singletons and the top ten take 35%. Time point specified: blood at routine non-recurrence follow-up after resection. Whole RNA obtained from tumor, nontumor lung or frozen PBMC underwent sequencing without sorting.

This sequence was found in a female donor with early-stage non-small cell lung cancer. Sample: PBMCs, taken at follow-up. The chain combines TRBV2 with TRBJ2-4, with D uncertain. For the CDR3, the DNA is TGTGCCAGCAGTGATGCCGGATCCAAAAACATTCAGTACTTC. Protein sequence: CASSDAGSKNIQYF.